These 13 T cell receptor beta chains came from one sample sequenced in a study of blood T cell repertoires in COVID-19. Sequencing used immunoSEQ multiplex PCR; TCRdb keeps in-frame clones, though not all of them. The sample yields fewer than 300,000 clones, approximately 91% seen once. The sample comprised PBMCs or T cells enriched from blood (not recorded which). These TCRs come from a woman in her thirties or forties with acute COVID-19.

The rearrangement joins TRBV6-6 to TRBJ1-1, with 7 bases that match TRBD1. The CDR3 runs 14 residues. V lost 6 bases, J lost 1 base, and 5 bases stayed unmatched. The germline V gene has CDR1 MNHNY and CDR2 SVGAGI (reference sequence). CDR3 coding DNA: TGTGCCAGCAGGTCCCGGGACAGGAACACTGAAGCTTTCTTT. It codes for CASRSRDRNTEAFF.

This rearrangement joins TRBV18 to TRBJ1-3; D uncertain. CDR1 is KGHSH, CDR2 LQKENI, per germline. This CDR3 has 15 residues. The V gene lost 3 bases and the J gene lost 0 bases, with 9 bases spanning the gap. The CDR3 here is CASSPGVHSGNTIYF. The CDR3 bases are TGTGCCAGCTCACCCGGTGTCCACTCTGGAAACACCATATATTTT. The variable domain in full, completed from reference TRBV18 and TRBJ1-3, reads NAGVMQNPRHLVRRRGQEARLRCSPMKGHSHVYWYRQLPEEGLKFMVYLQKENIIDESGMPKERFSAEFPKEGPSILRIQQVVRGDSAAYFCASSPGVHSGNTIYFGEGSWLTVV.

Comment on this clone: Additional DNA sequences in this sample encode the identical CDR3. The chain combines TRBV9 with TRBJ2-3, with TRBD2 identical over 10 bases. The CDR3 sequence is 15 residues long. From germline, CDR1 is SGDLS and CDR2 YYNGEE. Unmatched junction bases numbered 3, after V lost 2 bases and J lost 3 bases. CDR3 nucleotides: TGTGCCAGCAGCGTCGGACTAGCGGTTACAGATACGCAGTATTTT. This codes for CASSVGLAVTDTQYF.

The V and J genes are TRBV24-1 and TRBJ2-5; the match to TRBD2 covers 10 bases. The length of the CDR3 is 15 residues. J was trimmed by 0 bases and V by 5 bases; bases with no gene match: 2. Germline CDR1 is KGHDR and CDR2 is SFDVKD. Written as DNA, the CDR3 is TGTGCCACCAGTGCGACTAGCGGGTACCAAGAGACCCAGTACTTC. Its protein is CATSATSGYQETQYF.

The rearrangement joins TRBV11-3 to TRBJ1-1; 8 bases match TRBD1. The V gene end was trimmed by 8 bases and the J gene end by 1 base; junction bases not matched to a gene: 3. This CDR3 region has 13 residues. Looked up from germline, CDR1 is SGHNT and CDR2 is YENEEA. CDR3 sequence (DNA): TGTGCCAGCGGGGGACAGGAGAACACTGAAGCTTTCTTT. Translation gives CASGGQENTEAFF.

This sequence joins TRBV7-2 and TRBJ2-3; TRBD2 agrees at 8 bases. Losses at the gene ends were 9 bases for V and 0 bases for J; bases not matched to a gene: 8. There are 15 residues in the CDR3. Germline loops: CDR1 SGHTA, CDR2 FQGNSA. This CDR3 reads CASSVSGKSTDTQYF. CDR3 DNA sequence: TGTGCCAGTAGTGTTAGCGGGAAGAGCACAGATACGCAGTATTTT.

The chain has TRBV5-1 and TRBJ1-1; TRBD1 aligns across 7 bases. Losses at the gene ends were 0 bases for V and 8 bases for J; bases not matched to a gene: 7. Germline lookup yields CDR1 SGHRS and CDR2 YFSETQ. This CDR3 comprises 14 residues. The CDR3 loop is CASSLAPGTAEAFF. Written as DNA, the CDR3 is TGCGCCAGCAGCTTGGCCCCCGGGACAGCAGAAGCTTTCTTT.

The DNA for the CDR3 is TGTGCCACCACCGGACTAGCGGGAGTAAATGAGCAGTTCTTC. This sequence encodes CATTGLAGVNEQFF. The chain carries TRBV5-4 and TRBJ2-1; 13 bases line up with TRBD2. The germline CDR1 and CDR2 sequences are SGHNT and YYREEE (reference sequence). This CDR3 is built from 14 residues. J gave up 7 bases and V 9 bases, and 7 bases lay outside the gene matches.

V usage is TRBV7-2 and J usage is TRBJ1-2; D unresolved. This CDR3 contains 13 residues. Trimming took off 5 bases at V and 5 bases at J, with 12 bases between the two ends. Germline CDR1 and CDR2: SGHTA and FQGNSA. This chain's CDR3 is CASSGPFPYGYTF. The CDR3, as DNA: TGTGCCAGCAGCGGCCCCTTCCCATATGGCTACACCTTC.

This rearrangement joins TRBV5-1 to TRBJ2-3; 11 bases fit TRBD2. This CDR3 contains 16 residues. Germline assignment: CDR1 SGHRS and CDR2 YFSETQ. V was pared by 4 bases and J by 4 bases, with 8 bases of the junction left unmatched. The CDR3 nucleotides are TGCGCCAGCAGCCGACCGGGACTAGCGGATTCAGATACGCAGTATTTT. This sequence encodes CASSRPGLADSDTQYF.

J is TRBJ1-2 and V is TRBV6-5; D remains ambiguous. The germline V gene has CDR1 MNHEY and CDR2 SVGAGI. V gave up 6 bases and J gave up 4 bases, with 15 bases separating them. This CDR3 contains 14 residues. CDR3 DNA: TGTGCCAGCAGGCGGCCCGGGGTTGGCTATGGCTACACCTTC. Protein sequence: CASRRPGVGYGYTF.

V usage is TRBV7-8 and J usage is TRBJ1-3; 7 bases are a match to TRBD1. CDR3 length equals 15 residues. Germline V gene sequence: CDR1 SGHVS, CDR2 FQNEAQ. The junction had 4 bases not matched to a gene; V was cut back by 2 bases and J by 3 bases. This CDR3 is CASSLQGVGGNTIYF. CDR3 coding DNA: TGTGCCAGCAGCTTACAGGGGGTTGGTGGAAACACCATATATTTT.

This clone was seen just once. The gene calls are TRBV11-2 and TRBJ1-2, with D tentatively TRBD1 (6 bases). The length of the CDR3 is 17 residues. The germline V and J ends were trimmed by 3 bases and 3 bases, with 20 bases remaining between them. CDR1 SGHAT and CDR2 FQNNGV come from the germline V gene. The DNA for the CDR3 is TGTGCCAGCAGCTTCGGGGGAGGGGGAAGATCCGACTATGGCTACACCTTC. This translates into CASSFGGGGRSDYGYTF. Based on the CDR3 plus reference TRBV11-2 and TRBJ1-2, the full variable domain is EAGVAQSPRYKIIEKRQSVAFWCNPISGHATLYWYQQILGQGPKLLIQFQNNGVVDDSQLPKDRFSAERLKGVDSTLKIQPAKLEDSAVYLCASSFGGGGRSDYGYTFGSGTRLTVV.